One and the same sample provided the 32 T cell receptor beta chains below, sequenced in a study of resident and recirculating memory T cells in vitiligo. Assay: immunoSEQ multiplex PCR; the TCRdb copy retains only in-frame clones and omits some. The sample lists roughly 42,000 clones, 92% seen once, with roughly 4.3% in the top ten. The sequenced sample was blood. The origin of the receptors is a male donor with vitiligo.

The chain recombines TRBV5-5 with TRBJ2-2, with 9 bases identical to TRBD2. Germline CDR1 SGHKS, CDR2 YYEKEE (reference sequence). Trimming at V came to 0 bases and at J to 4 bases, leaving 1 base not matched to a gene. This CDR3 is built from 15 residues. The CDR3 here is CASSLVTSGTGELFF. CDR3 nucleotides: TGTGCCAGCAGCTTGGTGACTAGCGGCACCGGGGAGCTGTTTTTT.

In its sample, this clone was seen once. The V call is TRBV25-1, the J call TRBJ2-7; no clear D gene. The CDR3 runs 13 residues. With 7 bases removed from V and 3 bases from J, the gap between germline ends came to 13 bases. Looked up from germline, CDR1 is MGHDK and CDR2 is SYGVNS. The CDR3 spells CASTPPEFYEQYF. The CDR3 nucleotides read TGTGCCAGCACTCCCCCAGAATTCTACGAGCAGTACTTC.

This sequence joins TRBV29-1 and TRBJ1-5; the match to TRBD1 covers 8 bases. Per germline, CDR1 SQVTM and CDR2 ANQGSEA. The CDR3 contains 16 residues. V was pared by 6 bases and J by 5 bases, with 15 bases of the junction left unmatched. The CDR3 loop is CSVLTAGTGGDQPQHF. In DNA form, the CDR3 reads TGCAGCGTCCTAACCGCCGGGACAGGTGGAGATCAGCCCCAGCATTTT. Combining the CDR3 with reference TRBV29-1 and TRBJ1-5 gives the whole variable domain SAVISQKPSRDICQRGTSLTIQCQVDSQVTMMFWYRQQPGQSLTLIATANQGSEATYESGFVIDKFPISRPNLTFSTLTVSNMSPEDSSIYLCSVLTAGTGGDQPQHFGDGTRLSIL.

V and J are TRBV29-1 and TRBJ2-6; tentatively, D is TRBD2 (5 bases). V gave up 5 bases and J gave up 2 bases, with 13 bases separating them. CDR3 length equals 15 residues. Germline values: CDR1 SQVTM, CDR2 ANQGSEA. For the CDR3, the DNA is TGCAGCGTTTATCGAGGGTTACCTGGGGCCAACGTCCTGACTTTC. Translated, it gives CSVYRGLPGANVLTF.

The rearrangement links TRBV5-8 to TRBJ1-2; 8 bases agree with TRBD1. The CDR3 consists of 14 residues. Germline CDR1 is SGHTS and CDR2 is YDEGEE. J lost 6 bases, V lost 0 bases, and 4 bases had no gene match. CDR3 nucleotide sequence: TGTGCCAGCAGCTTGGACAGGGGGGGGCATGGCTACACCTTC. It encodes CASSLDRGGHGYTF.

CDR3 nucleotides: TGTGCCAGCAGCCGACTAGCGGGGGGTGTCGATGAGCAGTTCTTC. Residues: CASSRLAGGVDEQFF. The genes are TRBV7-8 and TRBJ2-1; 13 bases fit TRBD2. The CDR3 runs to 15 residues. V was pared by 5 bases and J by 8 bases, with 6 bases of the junction left unmatched. The germline V gene encodes CDR1 SGHVS and CDR2 FQNEAQ.

The J gene is TRBJ1-2, the V gene TRBV18, with 7 nucleotides matching TRBD1. Germline V gene data show CDR1 as KGHSH and CDR2 as LQKENI. This CDR3 comprises 14 residues. The V segment lost 5 bases and the J segment 3 bases; nucleotides outside the gene matches: 6. The CDR3 bases are TGTGCCAGCTCATATAGGGGGCGAGACTATGGCTACACCTTC. Translated: CASSYRGRDYGYTF.

The gene calls are TRBV18 and TRBJ1-6; D remains unclear. Trimming took 3 bases from V and 9 from J, leaving 15 bases between them. Germline lookup yields CDR1 KGHSH and CDR2 LQKENI. The CDR3 covers 15 residues. CDR3 region: CASSPEGPPSSPLHF. CDR3 in DNA: TGTGCCAGCTCACCGGAAGGCCCGCCTAGTTCACCCCTCCACTTT.

The rearrangement uses TRBV7-2 and TRBJ1-4, with 7 bases identical to TRBD1. There are 13 residues in the CDR3. With V trimmed by 5 bases and J by 8 bases, 5 bases remained unmatched. From germline, CDR1 is SGHTA and CDR2 FQGNSA. CDR3: CASSPMGQEKLFF. In DNA, the CDR3 is TGTGCCAGCAGCCCTATGGGACAGGAAAAACTGTTTTTT.

The chain couples TRBV4-3 to TRBJ2-7; perhaps TRBD1 as D (5 bases). Germline V gene data show CDR1 as LGHNA and CDR2 as YSLEER. The V end lost 1 base, the J end lost 3 bases, and 16 bases lay between the germline ends. This CDR3 region has 16 residues. CDR3 nucleotides: TGCGCCAGCAGCCAAGGTTCAGGACATCAACTCTACGAGCAGTACTTC. Amino acids: CASSQGSGHQLYEQYF.

V is TRBV30 and J is TRBJ1-1; D gene ambiguous. V lost 2 bases and J lost 1, with 11 bases in between. This CDR3 has 14 amino acids. The germline gives CDR1 GTSNPN, CDR2 SVGIG (reference sequence). CDR3 nucleotide sequence: TGTGCCTGGAGTCCCCCGGGAACGAACACTGAAGCTTTCTTT. Translation gives CAWSPPGTNTEAFF.

This rearrangement joins TRBV6-1 to TRBJ1-1; TRBD1 aligns across 7 bases. Germline CDR1 is MNHNS and CDR2 is SASEGT. Trimming at V came to 6 bases and at J to 5 bases, leaving 6 bases not matched to a gene. There are 13 residues in the CDR3. CDR3 nucleotides: TGTGCCAGCAGGGCCTACAGGGGAACTGAAGCTTTCTTT. This gives the protein CASRAYRGTEAFF.

The V call is TRBV9, the J call TRBJ2-2, with D hard to call. The germline V gene encodes CDR1 SGDLS and CDR2 YYNGEE. Trimming cost V 0 bases and J 13 bases, with 13 bases left between them. There are 13 residues in the CDR3. CDR3 nucleotides: TGTGCCAGCAGCGTAGATGCTCTGTCGAGGCTGTTTTTT. Translated: CASSVDALSRLFF.

Details on this clone: Sequence at one end of the junction differs from germline and may be a read error. The chain has TRBV19 and TRBJ1-1; D is unresolved. This CDR3 has 9 amino acids. CDR1 is LNHDA and CDR2 is SQIVND in the germline V gene (reference sequence). CDR3 protein: CASSRELIF. CDR3 coding DNA: TGTGCCAGTAGTCGAGAGCTGATCTTT.

This clone was recorded once. J is TRBJ1-5 and V is TRBV30; TRBD1 agrees at 11 bases. The germline CDR1 and CDR2 sequences are GTSNPN and SVGIG (reference sequence). J gave up 3 bases and V 4 bases, and 8 bases lay outside the gene matches. The CDR3 runs to 16 residues. The CDR3 coding sequence is TGTGCCTGGAACCATAGGGGACAGGGGGACAATCAGCCCCAGCATTTT. As protein: CAWNHRGQGDNQPQHF.

The CDR3 sequence: CASSLRGQGGYEQYF. The CDR3, as DNA: TGTGCCAGCAGCTTACGGGGACAGGGTGGCTACGAGCAGTACTTC. The chain joins TRBV11-2 to TRBJ2-7; 9 bases are a match to TRBD1. In germline, CDR1 is SGHAT, CDR2 FQNNGV. The CDR3 loop spans 15 amino acids. Trimming at V came to 2 bases and at J to 3 bases, leaving 5 bases not matched to a gene. Using reference TRBV11-2 and TRBJ2-7 for the parts outside the CDR3, the full variable domain is EAGVAQSPRYKIIEKRQSVAFWCNPISGHATLYWYQQILGQGPKLLIQFQNNGVVDDSQLPKDRFSAERLKGVDSTLKIQPAKLEDSAVYLCASSLRGQGGYEQYFGPGTRLTVT.

The J gene is TRBJ2-7, the V gene TRBV10-2; D perhaps matches TRBD2 (6 bases). This CDR3 comprises 14 residues. With 6 bases removed from V and 2 bases from J, the gap between germline ends came to 14 bases. CDR1 and CDR2 (germline): WSHSY, SAAADI. This CDR3 is CASRGGLPPYEQYF. CDR3 nucleotide sequence: TGCGCCAGCAGGGGGGGACTTCCGCCCTACGAGCAGTACTTC.

The rearrangement uses TRBV5-1 and TRBJ2-1; 7 nucleotides align to TRBD1. The CDR3 is 17 residues long. Trimming removed 3 bases from V and 2 bases from J; junction bases left unmatched: 11. The germline V gene encodes CDR1 SGHRS and CDR2 YFSETQ. For the CDR3, the DNA is TGCGCCAGCAGCTCGACACAGGGGAAAAAACCCTACAATGAGCAGTTCTTC. Translated, it gives CASSSTQGKKPYNEQFF.

This sequence joins TRBV7-9 and TRBJ2-3, with TRBD2 identical over 13 bases. Germline CDR1 is SEHNR and CDR2 is FQNEAQ (reference sequence). This CDR3 region has 15 residues. With V trimmed by 5 bases and J by 4 bases, 3 bases remained unmatched. The CDR3 spells CASSVGLAGPDTQYF. The CDR3 DNA is TGTGCCAGCAGCGTGGGACTAGCGGGGCCAGATACGCAGTATTTT.

This rearrangement joins TRBV6-1 to TRBJ1-5; D is unclear. Between the trimmed V and J ends, which lost 6 bases and 0 bases, there was a span of 6 bases. Looked up from germline, CDR1 is MNHNS and CDR2 is SASEGT. This CDR3 spans 13 amino acids. The CDR3 DNA sequence: TGTGCCAGCAGACGGTATAGCAATCAGCCCCAGCATTTT. Protein sequence: CASRRYSNQPQHF.

DNA for the CDR3: TGCGCCAGCAGCCAAGGATCAAGGGGCGCTGGAAACACCATATATTTT. Its translation: CASSQGSRGAGNTIYF. The chain links TRBV4-1 to TRBJ1-3; D is possibly TRBD1 (5 bases). The CDR3 spans 16 residues. Looked up from germline, CDR1 is MGHRA and CDR2 is YSYEKL. V lost 1 base and J lost 2, with 12 bases in between.

The chain employs TRBV30 and TRBJ2-7; perhaps TRBD2 as D (6 bases). The germline V gene encodes CDR1 GTSNPN and CDR2 SVGIG (reference sequence). The CDR3 is made up of 14 amino acids. The V end lost 7 bases, the J end lost 5 bases, and 21 bases lay between the germline ends. CDR3 sequence: CASILRGTPNEQYF. The CDR3 nucleotides read TGTGCCTCTATACTGCGGGGTACTCCCAACGAGCAGTACTTC.

The V and J genes are TRBV5-1 and TRBJ1-1; 7 nucleotides line up with TRBD1. CDR1 and CDR2 from the germline V gene are SGHRS and YFSETQ. V dropped 4 bases and J dropped 1; count of bases not matched to a gene: 4. The CDR3 contains 14 residues. This chain's CDR3 is CASSLTGENTEAFF. In DNA form, the CDR3 reads TGCGCCAGCAGCCTAACAGGGGAGAACACTGAAGCTTTCTTT.

The rearrangement uses TRBV11-3 and TRBJ2-3; TRBD2 aligns across 13 bases. The V and J ends lost 0 bases and 7 bases, in that order; junction bases with no gene match: 7. The CDR3 spans 17 residues. The V gene's germline CDR1 is SGHNT and CDR2 YENEEA. In DNA, the CDR3 is TGTGCCAGCAGCTTAGATGCCCGGACTAGCGGGGGTAATACGCAGTATTTT. Its translation is CASSLDARTSGGNTQYF.

The chain combines TRBV5-6 with TRBJ1-1; TRBD1 aligns across 7 bases. CDR1 is SGHDT, CDR2 YYEEEE, per germline. V was clipped by 0 bases and J by 4 bases; unmatched bases: 6. The CDR3 runs to 15 residues. The CDR3 spells CASSLGWTGPTEAFF. CDR3 nucleotide sequence: TGTGCCAGCAGCTTGGGGTGGACAGGCCCCACTGAAGCTTTCTTT.

The rearrangement joins TRBV7-8 to TRBJ2-2; D is possibly TRBD2 (6 bases). Per germline, CDR1 SGHVS and CDR2 FQNEAQ. V was clipped by 5 bases and J by 3 bases, with 13 bases between them. CDR3 size: 15 residues. The CDR3 sequence: CASSLGGSHTGELFF. The DNA for the CDR3 is TGTGCCAGCAGCCTCGGGGGATCCCACACCGGGGAGCTGTTTTTT.

The chain links TRBV5-1 to TRBJ2-5, with D unclear. Germline V gives CDR1 SGHRS, CDR2 YFSETQ. Trimming left V 4 bases short and J 1 base short, with 5 bases between. The CDR3 is made up of 12 amino acids. CDR3 region: CASSLSQETQYF. The CDR3 coding sequence is TGCGCCAGCAGCCTTAGCCAAGAGACCCAGTACTTC.

The gene calls are TRBV9 and TRBJ2-3; tentatively, D is TRBD1 (7 bases). V was clipped by 0 bases and J by 3 bases, with 17 bases between them. The CDR3 is 17 amino acids. Looked up from germline, CDR1 is SGDLS and CDR2 is YYNGEE. CDR3 sequence reads: CASSVGGDRWLTDTQYF. The CDR3 DNA reads TGTGCCAGCAGCGTAGGGGGGGACAGATGGTTAACAGATACGCAGTATTTT.

The genes are TRBV30 and TRBJ2-7; 7 nucleotides line up with TRBD1. The CDR3 covers 12 residues. V gave up 4 bases and J gave up 2 bases; unmatched junction bases: 2. Germline-derived CDR1 and CDR2 are GTSNPN and SVGIG (reference sequence). The CDR3: CAWTQGTYEQYF. The CDR3 nucleotides are TGTGCCTGGACACAGGGGACCTACGAGCAGTACTTC.

The chain has TRBV6-6 and TRBJ1-1, with D unresolved. There are 14 residues in the CDR3. The germline gives CDR1 MNHNY, CDR2 SVGAGI (reference sequence). Trimming shortened V by 5 bases and J by 2 bases, and 12 bases separated the two germline ends. The CDR3 loop reads CASSKPGGNTEAFF. The CDR3 DNA sequence: TGTGCCAGCAGTAAACCGGGTGGCAACACTGAAGCTTTCTTT.

This sequence joins TRBV9 and TRBJ2-1; D gene unclear. V lost 3 bases and J 0 bases, leaving 10 bases between the germline ends. This CDR3 spans 15 amino acids. Germline lookup yields CDR1 SGDLS and CDR2 YYNGEE. Here the CDR3 reads CASSAERSSYNEQFF. The CDR3 coding sequence is TGTGCCAGCAGCGCGGAGAGGAGCTCCTACAATGAGCAGTTCTTC. Looking up the rest from reference TRBV9 and TRBJ2-1 gives the full variable domain: DSGVTQTPKHLITATGQRVTLRCSPRSGDLSVYWYQQSLDQGLQFLIQYYNGEERAKGNILERFSAQQFPDLHSELNLSSLELGDSALYFCASSAERSSYNEQFFGPGTRLTVL.

The V gene is TRBV7-2, the J gene TRBJ2-5; D may be TRBD2 (6 bases). V gave up 3 bases and J gave up 2 bases, with 13 bases separating them. The CDR3 is made up of 15 amino acids. Germline loops: CDR1 SGHTA, CDR2 FQGNSA. In DNA, the CDR3 is TGTGCCAGCAGCTTTTTGGGGGGAGGTCAAGAGACCCAGTACTTC. Encoded protein: CASSFLGGGQETQYF.